Listed here are 15 T cell receptor beta chains from one sample, sequenced in a study of regulatory T cells in long-lasting Graves disease. Time point denoted: newly diagnosed GD, antithyroid drugs for less than 3 months. The TCR library was made from RNA that had been extracted from PBMCs in TRIzol. Combining iRepertoire HTBI primers with Arm-PCR of CDR3 regions, the authors built TCR beta libraries. TCRdb re-derived calls from the multiplex PCR reads in MiXCR, one entry per CDR3 protein. The data show roughly 420,000 distinct CDR3 sequences, roughly a sixth seen once. The material sequenced was peripheral blood mononuclear cells (PBMCs), taken at new diagnosis, from a patient treated with antithyroid drugs. The source of these receptors is a female donor with Graves disease.

This clonotype was observed at least ten times. Here the CDR3 DNA reads TGCAGCGTTACGGACAGGGTGAACATTCAGTACTTC. It translates to CSVTDRVNIQYF. The J gene is TRBJ2-4, the V gene TRBV29-1; TRBD1 matches 8 bases. This CDR3 is 12 amino acids long. V was pared by 5 bases and J by 7 bases, with 4 bases of the junction left unmatched. In germline, CDR1 is SQVTM, CDR2 ANQGSEA.

The chain combines TRBV5-1 with TRBJ1-2, with unresolved D. The CDR3 spans 17 residues. Trimming took 4 bases from V and 2 from J, leaving 21 bases between them. The germline V gene encodes CDR1 SGHRS and CDR2 YFSETQ. CDR3 amino acids: CASSTLTTATPNYGYTF. As DNA, the CDR3 is TGCGCCAGCAGCACCTTGACGACTGCCACCCCCAACTATGGCTACACCTTC.

This clonotype has a count of ten or more. This chain connects TRBV7-9 to TRBJ1-2, with 7 positions matching TRBD1. There are 14 residues in the CDR3. The ends lost 5 bases at V and 6 bases at J; junction bases unmatched: 9. Germline CDR1 and CDR2: SEHNR and FQNEAQ (reference sequence). CDR3 loop: CASSIGDSGDGYTF. In DNA, the CDR3 is TGTGCCAGCAGCATAGGGGACAGCGGCGATGGCTACACCTTC.

This clonotype was counted many times. The V call is TRBV12-3 or TRBV12-4, the J call TRBJ2-1; 7 bases are a match to TRBD2. This CDR3 comprises 16 residues. The V gene end was trimmed by 4 bases and the J gene end by 1 base; junction bases not matched to a gene: 7. The CDR3 region is CASSYAGAISYNEQFF. The CDR3 DNA reads TGTGCCAGCAGTTACGCGGGAGCGATTTCCTACAATGAGCAGTTCTTC.

The CDR3 DNA follows: TGTGCCAGCAGCCTAAGTGCGGACAGGGGAGGCGAGCAGTACTTC. Translation: CASSLSADRGGEQYF. This rearrangement joins TRBV7-2 to TRBJ2-7; 9 bases are a match to TRBD1. Germline CDR1 is SGHTA and CDR2 is FQGNSA. The CDR3 spans 15 residues. The J segment lost 6 bases and the V segment lost 5 bases, leaving 11 bases of the junction unmatched.

About this clonotype: A far bigger clonotype differs at one base, so this is likely a read error. The chain is built from TRBV7-9 and TRBJ2-2, with TRBD2 matching over 7 bases. Germline lookup yields CDR1 SEHNR and CDR2 FQNEAQ (reference sequence). After removal of 4 bases from V and 6 bases from J, the junction contained 8 bases not matched to a gene. This CDR3 has 15 amino acids. The CDR3 DNA reads as TGTGCCAGCAGCTCTTCGCGGGAGTTAGCCGGGGAGCTGTTTTTT. It translates to CASSSSRELAGELFF.

This clonotype was picked up many times. Here the CDR3 reads CASSLLLAGEINEQFF. CDR3 coding DNA: TGTGCCAGCAGTTTATTACTAGCGGGAGAAATCAATGAGCAGTTCTTC. J is TRBJ2-1 and V is TRBV28; TRBD2 aligns across 11 bases. Germline values: CDR1 MDHEN, CDR2 SYDVKM. The CDR3 has 16 amino acids. The junction had 5 bases not matched to a gene; V was cut back by 1 base and J by 6 bases.

The sample holds many counts of this clonotype. DNA of the CDR3: TGCAGTGCCGCTAAAAGGTTAACTAGCGGGAGGCCCGTTCGAGCCACAGATACGCAGTATTTT. It translates to CSAAKRLTSGRPVRATDTQYF. The V call is TRBV20-1, the J call TRBJ2-3; 12 bases align to TRBD2. The germline gives CDR1 DFQATT, CDR2 SNEGSKA (reference sequence). The CDR3 length is 21 residues. V lost 6 bases to trimming and J lost 2 bases; unmatched junction nucleotides: 24.

This clonotype appeared many times. The chain links TRBV11-2 to TRBJ2-2, with D unclear. CDR3 size: 13 residues. V lost 0 bases to trimming and J lost 5 bases, with 4 bases between them. The V gene's germline CDR1 is SGHAT and CDR2 FQNNGV. The CDR3: CASSLDYTGELFF. CDR3 bases: TGTGCCAGCAGCTTAGATTATACCGGGGAGCTGTTTTTT.

Concerning this clonotype itself: Since a much larger clone is just one base distant, this may be a read error. The chain joins TRBV3-1 to TRBJ1-2; D uncertain. V lost 0 bases, J lost 9 bases, and 14 bases lay in between. In germline, CDR1 is LGHDT, CDR2 YNNKEL (reference sequence). The CDR3 loop spans 14 amino acids. The CDR3 DNA sequence: TGTGCCAGCAGCCAAGATTCCGGGTTCTTCAGCTACACCTTC. It translates to CASSQDSGFFSYTF.

This clonotype was detected many times. The rearrangement links TRBV7-2 to TRBJ2-1, with 8 positions matching TRBD2. The germline V gene has CDR1 SGHTA and CDR2 FQGNSA. V was pared by 2 bases and J by 8 bases, with 5 bases of the junction left unmatched. The CDR3 totals 14 residues. The CDR3, as DNA: TGTGCCAGCAGCTTAAGCGGGGGTAGGGATGAGCAGTTCTTC. Protein sequence: CASSLSGGRDEQFF. Combining the CDR3 with reference TRBV7-2 and TRBJ2-1 gives the whole variable domain GAGVSQSPSNKVTEKGKDVELRCDPISGHTALYWYRQSLGQGLEFLIYFQGNSAPDKSGLPSDRFSAERTGGSVSTLTIQRTQQEDSAVYLCASSLSGGRDEQFFGPGTRLTVL.

Ten or more counts support this clonotype. The rearrangement joins TRBV5-1 to TRBJ1-1; D is unclear. CDR1 is SGHRS, CDR2 YFSETQ, per germline. This CDR3 spans 14 amino acids. V dropped 2 bases and J dropped 4 bases, with 12 bases sitting between them. The CDR3 DNA reads as TGCGCCAGCAGCTTTCTAGAGGAAGGCACTGAAGCTTTCTTT. Amino acids: CASSFLEEGTEAFF. The full variable domain, its missing parts supplied by reference TRBV5-1 and TRBJ1-1, is KAGVTQTPRYLIKTRGQQVTLSCSPISGHRSVSWYQQTPGQGLQFLFEYFSETQRNKGNFPGRFSGRQFSNSRSEMNVSTLELGDSALYLCASSFLEEGTEAFFGQGTRLTVV.

The table lists this clonotype with a few counts. V gene TRBV28 combines with J gene TRBJ1-4; no definite D call. Germline-derived CDR1 and CDR2 are MDHEN and SYDVKM. The V gene lost 5 bases and the J gene lost 7 bases, with 14 bases spanning the gap. The CDR3 loop spans 14 amino acids. CDR3 nucleotides: TGTGCCAGCAGTAGGATTCGGGGTCTTGAAAAACTGTTTTTT. As protein: CASSRIRGLEKLFF.

This clonotype was recorded at least ten times. The genes are TRBV11-2 and TRBJ2-1, with TRBD1 identical over 9 bases. Trimming at V came to 5 bases and at J to 7 bases, leaving 9 bases not matched to a gene. The germline V gene has CDR1 SGHAT and CDR2 FQNNGV. CDR3 length equals 15 residues. The CDR3 loop is CASSPIQGARNEQFF. The CDR3 DNA reads TGTGCCAGCAGCCCCATACAGGGGGCGCGGAATGAGCAGTTCTTC.

The sample holds a few counts of this clonotype. One junction end does not reproduce the germline sequence, and a read error may be involved. The chain combines TRBV9 with TRBJ2-1; 12 nucleotides agree with TRBD2. In germline, CDR1 is SGDLS, CDR2 YYNGEE. The CDR3 sequence is 14 residues long. The CDR3: CASSVETSGGPLLF. The CDR3 nucleotides are TGTGCCAGCAGCGTGGAGACTAGCGGGGGACCCCTCCTCTTC.